The subject of this entry is one T cell receptor beta chain. A read error may explain this, as a much larger clone is one base away. This CDR3 region has 12 residues. Germline V gene lookup returns CDR1 LNHDA and CDR2 SQIVND (reference sequence). From live CD3+CD8+TCRalphabeta+ cells, four PD-1 and/or TIGIT subsets were sorted. The data are from a study of circulating CD8 cells and anti-PD-1 response in melanoma. Study-wide background: About 55% of the 13 melanoma patients received first-line anti-PD-1 therapy.

Each library started from approximately 14 ng of total RNA using the QIAseq Immune Repertoire TCR panel. TCRdb recomputed calls from the reads with MiXCR, one row per CDR3 protein. The data hold about 570 distinct CDR3 sequences, with 5% to 7% observed a single time. This sequence was found in a human donor with melanoma. The source material was CD8+ T cells from PBMCs, sampled at baseline or after one month of anti-PD-1 therapy (not recorded which). The V gene is TRBV19, the J gene TRBJ2-1; D gene ambiguous. The CDR3 sequence: CASSPRDNELFF. In nucleotides, the CDR3 is TGTGCCAGTAGTCCTAGAGACAATGAGCTGTTCTTC.